Listed here are 2 T cell receptor beta chains from one sample, sequenced in a study of control samples from healthy donors and cancer patients. Repertoires were generated with immunoSEQ multiplex PCR, while TCRdb's copy carries only in-frame clones and drops some. Of some 150,000 clones in the sample, around 94% were seen once. Sequencing was done on a sample of PBMCs. These receptors were obtained from a man aged 60 to 69 with colorectal cancer.

This clone has only one observation. The chain has TRBV5-1 and TRBJ2-5, with 11 positions matching TRBD2. With V trimmed by 4 bases and J by 5 bases, 7 bases remained unmatched. The length of the CDR3 is 15 residues. CDR1 and CDR2 (germline): SGHRS, YFSETQ. CDR3 sequence: CASSAGTSGLETQYF. CDR3 in DNA: TGCGCCAGCAGCGCCGGGACTAGCGGCCTGGAGACCCAGTACTTC. The full variable domain, in which reference TRBV5-1 and TRBJ2-5 provide the parts outside the CDR3, is KAGVTQTPRYLIKTRGQQVTLSCSPISGHRSVSWYQQTPGQGLQFLFEYFSETQRNKGNFPGRFSGRQFSNSRSEMNVSTLELGDSALYLCASSAGTSGLETQYFGPGTRLLVL.

The CDR3 loop reads CASSLANGQGGYTF. The CDR3 nucleotides are TGTGCCAGCAGCTTGGCCAACGGACAGGGAGGCTACACCTTC. The V and J genes are TRBV5-6 and TRBJ1-2; 8 nucleotides align to TRBD1. The CDR3 runs to 14 residues. J was trimmed by 8 bases and V by 0 bases; bases with no gene match: 6. Germline loops: CDR1 SGHDT, CDR2 YYEEEE.